What follows is one T cell receptor (beta chain) and its context. The data belong to a study of shared T cell receptors in the human thymus. Data came from immunoSEQ multiplex PCR; TCRdb stores just in-frame clones and leaves some out. Here the sample spans roughly 410,000 clones, around 95% being singletons. Per germline, CDR1 SGDLS and CDR2 YYNGEE. Deletions cut 1 base from V and 0 bases from J, with 11 bases between. The CDR3 length is 16 residues. This sequence was found in a human donor. The chain is built from TRBV9 and TRBJ2-1; TRBD2 is a possible D gene (6 bases). The sequenced sample consisted of thymocytes. CDR3 region: CASSVHMGGSYNEQFF. Written as DNA, the CDR3 is TGTGCCAGCAGCGTACATATGGGAGGCTCCTACAATGAGCAGTTCTTC.